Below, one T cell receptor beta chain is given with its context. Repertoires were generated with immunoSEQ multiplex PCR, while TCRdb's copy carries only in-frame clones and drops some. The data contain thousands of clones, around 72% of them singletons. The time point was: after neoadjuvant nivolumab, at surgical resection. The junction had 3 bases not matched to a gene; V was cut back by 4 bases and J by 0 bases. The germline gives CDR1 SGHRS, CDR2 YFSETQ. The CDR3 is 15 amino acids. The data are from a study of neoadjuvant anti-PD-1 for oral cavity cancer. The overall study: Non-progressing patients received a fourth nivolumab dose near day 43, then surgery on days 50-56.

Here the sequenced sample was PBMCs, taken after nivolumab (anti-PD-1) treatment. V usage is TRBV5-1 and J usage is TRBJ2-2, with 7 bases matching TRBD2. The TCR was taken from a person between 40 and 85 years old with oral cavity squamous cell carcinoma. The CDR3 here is CASSRTRTNTGELFF. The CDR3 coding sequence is TGCGCCAGCAGCCGGACTAGGACGAACACCGGGGAGCTGTTTTTT.